This TCR beta chain was retrieved from a study of blood T cell repertoires in COVID-19. Across the whole study: PBMCs, B-cell-depleted T cells, or T cells provided the cDNA or gDNA that made up the material.

Here immunoSEQ multiplex PCR was the method, and the copy in TCRdb shows in-frame clones only, minus some. The sample includes tens of thousands of clones, 89% of them seen just once. Sequencing was performed on peripheral blood. The source of this sequence is an older man with acute or convalescent COVID-19.

The CDR3 DNA reads as TGCAGCGCGACGGGGGAGACCCAGTACTTC. Amino acids: CSATGETQYF. The chain links TRBV20-1 to TRBJ2-5; possibly TRBD2 for D (5 bases). CDR3 length: 10 amino acids. Germline CDR1 is DFQATT and CDR2 is SNEGSKA (reference sequence).